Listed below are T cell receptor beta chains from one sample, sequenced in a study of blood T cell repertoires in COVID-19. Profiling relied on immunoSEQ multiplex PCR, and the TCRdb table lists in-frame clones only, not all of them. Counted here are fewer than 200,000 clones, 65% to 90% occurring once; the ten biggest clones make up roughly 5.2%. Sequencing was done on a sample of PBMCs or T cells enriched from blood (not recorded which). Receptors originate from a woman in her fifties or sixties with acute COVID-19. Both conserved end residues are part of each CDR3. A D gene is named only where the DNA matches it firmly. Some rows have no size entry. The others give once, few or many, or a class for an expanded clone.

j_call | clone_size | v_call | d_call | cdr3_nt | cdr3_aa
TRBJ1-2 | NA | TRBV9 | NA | TGTGCCAGCAGCCGCGAAGCTAACTATGGCTACACCTTC | CASSREANYGYTF
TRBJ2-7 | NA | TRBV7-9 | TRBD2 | TGTGCCAGCAGCTTAGTAGCGGGAGCGGGGGAGCAGTACTTC | CASSLVAGAGEQYF
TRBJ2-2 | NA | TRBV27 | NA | TGTGCCAGCAGTCGACAGGGAGGCACCGGGGAGCTGTTTTTT | CASSRQGGTGELFF
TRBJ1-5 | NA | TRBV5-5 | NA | TGTGCCAGCAGCATTACAGGGAATCAGCCCCAGCATTTT | CASSITGNQPQHF
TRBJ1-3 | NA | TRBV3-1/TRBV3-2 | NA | TGTGCCAGCAGCCAAGATCGGGCAGGGTACTCTGGAAACACCATATATTTT | CASSQDRAGYSGNTIYF
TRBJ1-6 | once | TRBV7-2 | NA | TGTGCCAGCCTCCTACTTAACAGACCACCCCTCCACTTT | CASLLLNRPPLHF
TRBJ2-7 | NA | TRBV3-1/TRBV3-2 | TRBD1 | TGTGCCAGCAGCCAGCGGGACAGGGGGATCTACGAGCAGTACTTC | CASSQRDRGIYEQYF
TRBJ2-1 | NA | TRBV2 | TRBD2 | TGTGCCGGGCGGCGGGGGGTTAACAATGAGCAGTTCTTC | CAGRRGVNNEQFF
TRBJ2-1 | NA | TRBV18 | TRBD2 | TGTGCCAGCTCACCCGGGACTAGCGGGGATAATGAGCAGTTCTTC | CASSPGTSGDNEQFF
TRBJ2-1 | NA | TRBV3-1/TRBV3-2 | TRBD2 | TGTGCCAGCAGCCGGACTAGTGGGGGAAGGGGCAATGAGCAGTTCTTC | CASSRTSGGRGNEQFF
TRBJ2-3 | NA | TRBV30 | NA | TGTGCCTGGAGACGGCGGGATCGGGCAGATACGCAGTATTTT | CAWRRRDRADTQYF
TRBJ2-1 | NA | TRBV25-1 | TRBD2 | TGTGCCAGCAGTAACCCAGGACTAGCTGCAGGAATTGAGCAGTTCTTC | CASSNPGLAAGIEQFF
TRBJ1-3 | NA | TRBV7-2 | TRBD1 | TGTGCCAGCAGTCCTACAGGGGCAGCTGGAAACACCATATATTTT | CASSPTGAAGNTIYF
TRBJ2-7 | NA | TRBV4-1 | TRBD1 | TGCGCCAGCAGCCAAGAACGGACAGGAGCCTACGAGCAGTACTTC | CASSQERTGAYEQYF
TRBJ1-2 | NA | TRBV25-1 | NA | TGTGCCAGCAGTGATCGGAAGCGACCGAACCACTATGGCTACACCTTC | CASSDRKRPNHYGYTF
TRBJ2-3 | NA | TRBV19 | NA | TGTGCCAGTAGTAGCGGGCCTCAACCGCCTTCAACGCAGTATTTT | CASSSGPQPPSTQYF
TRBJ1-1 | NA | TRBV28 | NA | TGTGCCAGCAGTTTTTTTTCTAGGAACACTGAAGCTTTCTTT | CASSFFSRNTEAFF
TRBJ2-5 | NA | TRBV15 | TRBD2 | TGTGCCACCAGCTATCACCGGGACTACTATCCTCACTTC | CATSYHRDYYPHF
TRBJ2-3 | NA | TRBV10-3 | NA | TGTGCCATCAGTTCCTCTCGGGGACTGGGCACAGATACGCAGTATTTT | CAISSSRGLGTDTQYF
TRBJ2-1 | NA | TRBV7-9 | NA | TGTGCCAGCAGCTTAGCCCTCTCCAGCTCCTACAATGAGCAGTTCTTC | CASSLALSSSYNEQFF
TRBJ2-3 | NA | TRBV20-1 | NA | TGCAGTGCTAGGCGGGCCGATACGCAGTATTTT | CSARRADTQYF
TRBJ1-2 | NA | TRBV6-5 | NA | TGTGCCAGCAGGAGAGGACAGAGCGGTGGCTACACCTTC | CASRRGQSGGYTF